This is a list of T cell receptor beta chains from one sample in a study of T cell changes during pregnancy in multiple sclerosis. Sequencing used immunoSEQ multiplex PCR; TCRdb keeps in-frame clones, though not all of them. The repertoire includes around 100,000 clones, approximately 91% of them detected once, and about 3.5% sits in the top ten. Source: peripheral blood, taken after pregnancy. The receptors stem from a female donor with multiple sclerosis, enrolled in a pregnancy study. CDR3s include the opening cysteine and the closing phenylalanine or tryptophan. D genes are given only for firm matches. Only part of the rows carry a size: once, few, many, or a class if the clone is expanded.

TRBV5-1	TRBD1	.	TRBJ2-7	TGCGCCAGCAGCTTGGCCGGACAGGGTCCCTACGAGCAGTACTTC	CASSLAGQGPYEQYF
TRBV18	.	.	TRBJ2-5	TGTGCCAGCTCACCCGGACAGCCCCAAGAGACCCAGTACTTC	CASSPGQPQETQYF
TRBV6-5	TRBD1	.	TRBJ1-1	TGTGCCAGCAGTTACTGGGACAGGGGGGTATGGGAAGCTTTCTTT	CASSYWDRGVWEAFF
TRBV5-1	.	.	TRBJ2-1	TGCGCCAGCAGCTTGGCCGGGGGGCCCTTCGATGAGCAGTTCTTC	CASSLAGGPFDEQFF
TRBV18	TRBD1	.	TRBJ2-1	TGTGCCAGCTCACCGCCGGGACAGGGGGCCCTTGAGCAGTTCTTC	CASSPPGQGALEQFF
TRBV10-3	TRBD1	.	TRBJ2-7	TGTGCCACCGGGACAGGACATTCCTACGAGCAGTACTTC	CATGTGHSYEQYF
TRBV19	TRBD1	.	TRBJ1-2	TGTGCCAGTACCCAAAACAGGGGCAGCTATGGCTACACCTTC	CASTQNRGSYGYTF
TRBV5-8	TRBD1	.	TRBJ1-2	TGTGCCAGCAGCCGGACAGGGAACTATGGCTACACCTTC	CASSRTGNYGYTF
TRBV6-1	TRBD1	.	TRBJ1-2	TGTGCCAGCAGTGAAGCCCCCGGGACAGCTTATGGCTACACCTTC	CASSEAPGTAYGYTF
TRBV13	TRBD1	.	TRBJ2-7	TGTGCCAGCAGCCCGACAGGGATTCTCAACGAGCAGTACTTC	CASSPTGILNEQYF
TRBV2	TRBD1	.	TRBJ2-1	TGTGCCAGCAGAGCCGGGACAGCCCCCCTCAATGAGCAGTTCTTC	CASRAGTAPLNEQFF
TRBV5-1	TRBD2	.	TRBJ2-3	TGCGCCAGCAGCTTGCCAGCGGGGGGGACCACAGATACGCAGTATTTT	CASSLPAGGTTDTQYF
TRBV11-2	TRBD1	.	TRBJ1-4	TGTGCCAGCAGCCCTCTCGGACAGGGGGGAAATGAAAAACTGTTTTTT	CASSPLGQGGNEKLFF
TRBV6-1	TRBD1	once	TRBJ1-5	TGTGCCAGCAGTGGGGACAGGGAGAATCAGCCCCAGCATTTT	CASSGDRENQPQHF
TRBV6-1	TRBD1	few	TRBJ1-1	TGTGCCAGCTCCGGGACAGGGAGGACCACTGAAGCTTTCTTT	CASSGTGRTTEAFF
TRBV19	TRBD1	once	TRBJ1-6	TGTGCCAGTAGTATTGTGTTCCCCAGGACAGGGGGCAACTATAATTCACCCCTCCACTTT	CASSIVFPRTGGNYNSPLHF